This entry lists 5 T cell receptor beta chains sequenced from one sample in a study of T cell responses to AZD1222 COVID-19 vaccine. Sequenced by immunoSEQ multiplex PCR; TCRdb stores in-frame clones only, minus some. Counted here are more than 95,000 clones, 84% occurring once; the ten biggest clones make up roughly a quarter. This specimen was peripheral blood, taken 28 days after the second AZD1222 dose. The receptor source for this set is an adult who received the AZD1222 COVID-19 vaccine.

The rearrangement joins TRBV2 to TRBJ2-2; TRBD2 agrees at 7 bases. This CDR3 comprises 16 residues. Trimming cost V 9 bases and J 4 bases; bases outside gene matches: 14. Germline CDR1 and CDR2: SNHLY and FYNNEI. The CDR3 here is CASQGPSAGVTGELFF. The CDR3 DNA reads TGTGCCAGTCAGGGCCCTTCGGCGGGGGTCACCGGGGAGCTGTTTTTT. The variable domain in full, with the rest retrieved from reference TRBV2 and TRBJ2-2, is EPEVTQTPSHQVTQMGQEVILRCVPISNHLYFYWYRQILGQKVEFLVSFYNNEISEKSEIFDDQFSVERPDGSNFTLKIRSTKLEDSAMYFCASQGPSAGVTGELFFGEGSRLTVL.

The rearrangement uses TRBV19 and TRBJ2-5; D is unclear. CDR3 length equals 11 residues. V lost 6 bases to trimming and J lost 5 bases, with 7 bases between them. Germline V gene sequence: CDR1 LNHDA, CDR2 SQIVND (reference sequence). The CDR3 sequence: CASRIGETQYF. Here the CDR3 DNA reads TGTGCCAGTAGGATCGGGGAGACCCAGTACTTC.

The CDR3 nucleotides are TGCGCCAGCAGCTCAGGGGGCTCTACAAACACCATATATTTT. As protein: CASSSGGSTNTIYF. This chain uses TRBV5-1 with TRBJ1-3; 8 bases are shared with TRBD1. The length of the CDR3 is 14 residues. Germline-derived CDR1 and CDR2 are SGHRS and YFSETQ. V shed 3 bases and J 6 bases; nucleotides not matched to a gene: 5.

The V call is TRBV28, the J call TRBJ2-3, with TRBD2 identical over 12 bases. Germline loops: CDR1 MDHEN, CDR2 SYDVKM. The CDR3 spans 19 residues. The V gene end was trimmed by 3 bases and the J gene end by 0 bases; junction bases not matched to a gene: 10. The CDR3 region is CASSFSLAGGVTSTDTQYF. Written as DNA, the CDR3 is TGTGCCAGCAGTTTTTCACTAGCGGGGGGAGTAACTAGCACAGATACGCAGTATTTT.

This sequence joins TRBV5-1 and TRBJ1-2; 7 bases are shared with TRBD1. Trimming took 3 bases from V and 3 from J; bases not matched to a gene: 2. The CDR3 is 13 amino acids. Per germline, CDR1 SGHRS and CDR2 YFSETQ. CDR3 in amino acids: CASSWGTDYGYTF. In DNA form, the CDR3 reads TGCGCCAGCAGCTGGGGGACAGACTATGGCTACACCTTC.